This TCR beta chain originates from a study of OX40 agonist ivuxolimab in advanced cancers. The wider study: Earlier treatment with anti-PD-1, anti-PD-L1 or anti-CTLA-4 was permitted, and under 50% had received some. The study's findings and limits: Among T cells, CD8+ cells averaged more expanded clones than CD4+ cells. Researchers did not establish what antigens the expanded peripheral T cells target. Partial responders treated at 0.1-3.0 mg/kg exhibited clonal expansion among the lowest measured.

With regard to this clone: Its antigen is unknown.

TCRdb's copy holds only in-frame clones and misses some; the assay was immunoSEQ multiplex PCR. The sample contains more than 45,000 clones, roughly 88% of which appear only once. Between the trimmed V and J ends, which lost 7 bases and 0 bases, there was a span of 8 bases. From germline, CDR1 is SQVTM and CDR2 ANQGSEA. CDR3 size: 12 residues. The starting material was CD4+ or CD8+ T cells sorted from blood, obtained in a trial of the OX40 agonist ivuxolimab. The sequence derives from an adult with an advanced solid tumor such as melanoma, head and neck, liver or kidney cancer. The genes are TRBV29-1 and TRBJ2-3; D may be TRBD2 (6 bases). The CDR3 region is CSGGVSTDTQYF. The CDR3, as DNA: TGCAGCGGGGGGGTTAGCACAGATACGCAGTATTTT.